Listed here are 10 T cell receptor beta chains from one sample, sequenced in a study of shared clonotypes between healthy human individuals. The method was immunoSEQ multiplex PCR; TCRdb's version includes in-frame clones alone and lacks a portion of them. Here the sample spans about 600,000 clones, 97% being singletons. The sample consisted of naive CD4+ T cells sorted from blood. Subset of the sample: CD45RA+ positively selected. These receptors were collected from a woman younger than 45 in good health.

The chain has TRBV7-2 and TRBJ2-5; no definite D call. Germline loops: CDR1 SGHTA, CDR2 FQGNSA. The CDR3 loop spans 15 amino acids. The V and J ends lost 5 bases and 3 bases respectively, with 16 bases between them. In DNA, the CDR3 is TGTGCCAGCAGCGGAGCCCTCCTGATTAAAGAGACCCAGTACTTC. Translation gives CASSGALLIKETQYF.

This chain connects TRBV30 to TRBJ1-2; tentatively, D is TRBD1 (5 bases). Trimming left V 0 bases short and J 5 bases short, with 19 bases between. Germline CDR1 is GTSNPN and CDR2 is SVGIG (reference sequence). The CDR3 has 16 residues. The DNA of the CDR3 is TGTGCCTGGAGTGTGGCCATCCTGGATGGGGGATATGGCTACACCTTC. Translated: CAWSVAILDGGYGYTF.

The V gene is TRBV5-4, the J gene TRBJ2-7; TRBD2 agrees at 8 bases. Trimming cost V 4 bases and J 2 bases; bases outside gene matches: 14. The CDR3 length is 17 residues. Germline lookup yields CDR1 SGHNT and CDR2 YYREEE (reference sequence). The CDR3: CASSQEVDSGATYEQYF. CDR3 bases: TGTGCCAGCAGCCAAGAAGTGGATAGCGGGGCAACCTACGAGCAGTACTTC.

This clone appeared a single time. The J gene is TRBJ2-7, the V gene TRBV5-1; a weak D match, TRBD2 (5 bases). The CDR3 loop spans 13 amino acids. Trimming shortened V by 3 bases and J by 3 bases, and 10 bases separated the two germline ends. The V gene's germline CDR1 is SGHRS and CDR2 YFSETQ. The CDR3: CASSWRVHYEQYF. The CDR3 DNA is TGCGCCAGCAGCTGGCGGGTTCACTACGAGCAGTACTTC. Combining the CDR3 with reference TRBV5-1 and TRBJ2-7 gives the whole variable domain KAGVTQTPRYLIKTRGQQVTLSCSPISGHRSVSWYQQTPGQGLQFLFEYFSETQRNKGNFPGRFSGRQFSNSRSEMNVSTLELGDSALYLCASSWRVHYEQYFGPGTRLTVT.

J is TRBJ2-1 and V is TRBV4-2; 8 nucleotides agree with TRBD2. Looked up from germline, CDR1 is LGHNA and CDR2 is YNFKEQ. There are 16 residues in the CDR3. Unmatched junction bases numbered 5, after V lost 0 bases and J lost 4 bases. CDR3 DNA sequence: TGTGCCAGCAGCCAAGATTTAGCGGGATTTTACAATGAGCAGTTCTTC. This translates into CASSQDLAGFYNEQFF.

This chain uses TRBV5-4 with TRBJ1-4; 7 nucleotides line up with TRBD1. The CDR3 covers 15 residues. Per the germline V gene, CDR1 is SGHNT and CDR2 is YYREEE (reference sequence). V was clipped by 3 bases and J by 1 base; unmatched bases: 3. CDR3 region: CASSSRDRTNEKLFF. CDR3 in DNA: TGTGCCAGCAGCTCGCGGGACAGAACTAATGAAAAACTGTTTTTT.

The chain recombines TRBV9 with TRBJ2-2, with 9 bases that match TRBD2. Trimming cost V 10 bases and J 0 bases; bases outside gene matches: 7. Germline values: CDR1 SGDLS, CDR2 YYNGEE. There are 15 residues in the CDR3. CDR3 amino acids: CAGSAGGPNTGELFF. In DNA form, the CDR3 reads TGTGCCGGTAGTGCGGGAGGGCCGAACACCGGGGAGCTGTTTTTT. Filled out from reference TRBV9 and TRBJ2-2, the complete variable domain reads DSGVTQTPKHLITATGQRVTLRCSPRSGDLSVYWYQQSLDQGLQFLIQYYNGEERAKGNILERFSAQQFPDLHSELNLSSLELGDSALYFCAGSAGGPNTGELFFGEGSRLTVL.

This chain links TRBV7-8 with TRBJ2-2; D not certain. CDR1 and CDR2 from the germline V gene are SGHVS and FQNEAQ. The V end was cut by 5 bases, the J end by 6 bases, with 7 bases between. This CDR3 spans 12 amino acids. CDR3 sequence (DNA): TGTGCCAGCAGCCCCGGGTCCGGGGAGCTGTTTTTT. Protein sequence: CASSPGSGELFF.

Concerning this clone: Other nucleotide sequences in the sample specify the same CDR3. The J gene is TRBJ2-2, the V gene TRBV7-9; no firm D call. The length of the CDR3 is 13 residues. Germline CDR1 reads SEHNR; CDR2 reads FQNEAQ (reference sequence). The germline V and J ends were trimmed by 2 bases and 1 base, with 2 bases remaining between them. The CDR3 is CASSLLNTGELFF. The CDR3 region has the DNA TGTGCCAGCAGCTTACTGAACACCGGGGAGCTGTTTTTT. The full variable domain, rest sourced from reference TRBV7-9 and TRBJ2-2, is DTGVSQNPRHKITKRGQNVTFRCDPISEHNRLYWYRQTLGQGPEFLTYFQNEAQLEKSRLLSDRFSAERPKGSFSTLEIQRTEQGDSAMYLCASSLLNTGELFFGEGSRLTVL.

This chain uses TRBV30 with TRBJ2-2, with D perhaps TRBD2 (6 bases). CDR1 GTSNPN and CDR2 SVGIG come from the germline V gene (reference sequence). Trimming pared 0 bases from V and 5 bases from J, leaving 16 bases between. The CDR3 consists of 16 residues. CDR3 sequence: CAWSVFAGGGTGELFF. As DNA, the CDR3 is TGTGCCTGGAGTGTATTCGCCGGGGGTGGTACCGGGGAGCTGTTTTTT.